This T cell receptor (beta chain) is drawn from a study of CD8+ T cells in alopecia areata. Overall study findings and caveats: In lesional scalp, particularly from alopecia totalis/universalis, clonality was higher than in normal scalp.

Following extraction, RNA underwent reverse transcription to cDNA, which served as the sequencing template. Sequenced by immunoSEQ multiplex PCR; TCRdb stores in-frame clones only, minus some. Of approximately 91,000 clones listed, 40% to 45% were seen once; the top ten hold almost 0.8%. CDR3 size: 14 residues. The V gene lost 5 bases and the J gene lost 3 bases, with 13 bases spanning the gap. In germline, CDR1 is LNHDA, CDR2 SQIVND (reference sequence). This clone showed up just a few times. Its target is unknown. This sequence was found in a human donor with alopecia areata. Material: CD4+ T cells sorted from blood. V and J are TRBV19 and TRBJ1-2, with D perhaps matching TRBD1 (5 bases). This CDR3 reads CASSSDSVYYGYTF. As DNA, the CDR3 is TGTGCCAGTAGTTCCGACAGCGTCTACTATGGCTACACCTTC.